These 19 T cell receptor beta chains were sequenced from one sample in a study of control samples from healthy donors and cancer patients. Generated by immunoSEQ multiplex PCR, the TCRdb table keeps only in-frame clones and is missing some. The sample comprises about 110,000 clones, roughly 79% of which are singletons, and approximately 7% rests with the top ten. The sample taken for sequencing was blood. Every receptor here comes from a man between 18 and 29 years old in good health.

The rearrangement links TRBV24-1 to TRBJ1-5; D is perhaps TRBD1 (5 bases). The germline V and J ends were trimmed by 4 bases and 4 bases, with 22 bases remaining between them. CDR3 length equals 18 residues. CDR1 and CDR2 (germline): KGHDR, SFDVKD. In nucleotides, the CDR3 is TGTGCCACCAGTGACTCCAGAGAGGCAGGGCTTAATAATCAGCCCCAGCATTTT. Encoded protein: CATSDSREAGLNNQPQHF.

The J gene is TRBJ2-3, the V gene TRBV20-1; D is uncertain. The germline V gene encodes CDR1 DFQATT and CDR2 SNEGSKA (reference sequence). The CDR3 spans 11 residues. Trimming shortened V by 6 bases and J by 8 bases, and 12 bases separated the two germline ends. In nucleotides, the CDR3 is TGCAGTGCCAGGCTGACCTTTACGCAGTATTTT. Encoded protein: CSARLTFTQYF.

J is TRBJ2-3 and V is TRBV7-9, with TRBD1 identical over 9 bases. Looked up from germline, CDR1 is SEHNR and CDR2 is FQNEAQ (reference sequence). This CDR3 spans 15 amino acids. V gave up 5 bases and J gave up 4 bases; unmatched junction bases: 7. The CDR3 spells CASSRRGQGADTQYF. The DNA for the CDR3 is TGTGCCAGCAGCCGTCGGGGACAGGGTGCAGATACGCAGTATTTT.

The chain carries TRBV5-1 and TRBJ1-3; D possibly corresponds to TRBD1 (6 bases). The CDR3 is 15 residues long. The ends were cut back, 5 bases at V and 0 bases at J, with 12 bases in the middle. The V gene's germline CDR1 is SGHRS and CDR2 YFSETQ. The CDR3 region is CASRGGQNSGNTIYF. CDR3 DNA: TGCGCCAGCAGGGGTGGACAGAACTCTGGAAACACCATATATTTT.

V is TRBV21-1 and J is TRBJ2-7; the tabulated D call, TRBD1, remains unverified against the DNA. TRBV21-1 is shown as a pseudogene. This CDR3 has 13 amino acids. CDR3 sequence reads: CASSTPGGHEQYV. The CDR3 nucleotides are TGTGCCAGCAGCACCCCAGGGGGCCACGAGCAGTACGTC.

This chain uses TRBV27 with TRBJ1-1; D is unclear. Per germline, CDR1 MNHEY and CDR2 SMNVEV (reference sequence). CDR3 length: 13 amino acids. The V end lost 6 bases, the J end lost 0 bases, and 8 bases lay between the germline ends. CDR3 sequence (DNA): TGTGCCAGCAGCCCTGCGATGAACACTGAAGCTTTCTTT. Encoded protein: CASSPAMNTEAFF.

This chain connects TRBV7-8 to TRBJ2-5; maybe TRBD2 (6 bases). V gave up 5 bases and J gave up 2 bases, with 9 bases separating them. Germline V gene data show CDR1 as SGHVS and CDR2 as FQNEAQ. This CDR3 region has 13 residues. CDR3 amino acids: CASSAGPQETQYF. CDR3 coding DNA: TGTGCCAGCAGCGCGGGACCGCAAGAGACCCAGTACTTC.

The rearrangement links TRBV5-1 to TRBJ1-6; 12 nucleotides align to TRBD1. The V gene end was trimmed by 0 bases and the J gene end by 7 bases; junction bases not matched to a gene: 14. The CDR3 totals 20 residues. The germline V gene has CDR1 SGHRS and CDR2 YFSETQ. The CDR3: CASSLVFRGQGASRNSPLHF. The CDR3 nucleotides are TGCGCCAGCAGCTTGGTTTTCCGGGGACAGGGGGCATCTAGGAATTCACCCCTCCACTTT.

The CDR3 protein is CSVEVLVREGKQYV. The CDR3 DNA sequence: TGCAGCGTTGAAGTATTGGTCCGGGAGGGGAAGCAGTACGTC. The chain uses TRBV29-1 and TRBJ2-7; 8 bases are a match to TRBD2. The J segment lost 8 bases and the V segment lost 1 base, leaving 10 bases of the junction unmatched. This CDR3 is built from 14 residues. The V gene's germline CDR1 is SQVTM and CDR2 ANQGSEA.

The chain links TRBV4-1 to TRBJ2-7, with 14 bases fitting TRBD2. The CDR3 sequence is 20 residues long. The V gene's germline CDR1 is MGHRA and CDR2 YSYEKL. The J segment lost 3 bases and the V segment lost 2 bases, leaving 15 bases of the junction unmatched. DNA for the CDR3: TGCGCCAGCAGCCAACTTGTTGGGACTAGCGGGGGTTCCCACCTCTACGAGCAGTACTTC. Its protein product is CASSQLVGTSGGSHLYEQYF.

The chain carries TRBV28 and TRBJ1-2; 10 bases align to TRBD1. The CDR3 is 14 residues long. J lost 4 bases, V lost 5 bases, and 4 bases had no gene match. Germline CDR1 and CDR2: MDHEN and SYDVKM. The CDR3 loop reads CASSQTGGFYGYTF. For the CDR3, the DNA is TGTGCCAGCAGTCAGACAGGGGGCTTCTATGGCTACACCTTC.

This chain uses TRBV19 with TRBJ1-2, with D possibly TRBD1 on 5 matching bases. V lost 5 bases and J lost 7, with 14 bases in between. The CDR3 is made up of 13 amino acids. Germline CDR1 and CDR2: LNHDA and SQIVND (reference sequence). CDR3 sequence: CASSSYTGGGYTF. DNA of the CDR3: TGTGCCAGTAGTTCCTACACAGGAGGTGGCTACACCTTC.

The V call is TRBV12-3 or TRBV12-4, the J call TRBJ1-2, with a tentative D call TRBD1 (5 bases). The CDR3 is 11 amino acids. V shed 3 bases and J shed 9 bases, with 8 bases lying between them. CDR3 sequence: CASSFGGSYTF. The CDR3 DNA follows: TGTGCCAGCAGTTTTGGGGGGAGCTACACCTTC.

The sample holds a few counts of this clone. The same CDR3 also results from other DNA sequences found in this sample. The chain is built from TRBV3-1 (or the pseudogene TRBV3-2) and TRBJ1-2, with 11 bases identical to TRBD1. The germline V gene has CDR1 LGHDT and CDR2 YNNKEL (reference sequence). There are 16 residues in the CDR3. After removal of 3 bases from V and 5 bases from J, the junction contained 8 bases not matched to a gene. The CDR3 reads CASSHTGQGARYGYTF. CDR3 nucleotides: TGTGCCAGCAGCCATACCGGACAGGGGGCTCGATATGGCTACACCTTC.

The chain is built from TRBV19 and TRBJ1-5; D not resolved. The CDR3 contains 13 residues. Germline V gene data show CDR1 as LNHDA and CDR2 as SQIVND (reference sequence). The V gene lost 3 bases and the J gene lost 5 bases, with 8 bases spanning the gap. The CDR3 DNA is TGTGCCAGTAGTATCATGATTGATCAGCCCCAGCATTTT. Its translation is CASSIMIDQPQHF.

This clone turned up a few times. V usage is TRBV9 and J usage is TRBJ1-1, with D possibly being TRBD1 (5 bases). V lost 0 bases to trimming and J lost 10 bases, with 10 bases between them. The CDR3 sequence is 12 residues long. Germline loops: CDR1 SGDLS, CDR2 YYNGEE. The CDR3 protein is CASSVDGGTAFF. DNA for the CDR3: TGTGCCAGCAGCGTAGATGGGGGTACAGCTTTCTTT.

This clone appeared once. The chain is built from TRBV28 and TRBJ1-6; TRBD1 is a possible D gene (6 bases). Germline lookup yields CDR1 MDHEN and CDR2 SYDVKM. This CDR3 is 14 amino acids long. V gave up 3 bases and J gave up 8 bases, with 11 bases separating them. Written as DNA, the CDR3 is TGTGCCAGCAGTTTGGGGGGCACGGATTCACCCCTCCACTTT. This sequence encodes CASSLGGTDSPLHF.

The V gene is TRBV14, the J gene TRBJ1-2; perhaps TRBD1 as D (5 bases). Trimming shortened V by 4 bases and J by 2 bases, and 17 bases separated the two germline ends. This CDR3 has 16 residues. Looked up from germline, CDR1 is SGHDN and CDR2 is FVKESK. CDR3: CASSPIDKGANYGYTF. The CDR3 DNA reads TGTGCCAGCAGCCCCATCGACAAAGGGGCCAACTATGGCTACACCTTC. Together with reference TRBV14 and TRBJ1-2, the CDR3 gives the full variable domain: EAGVTQFPSHSVIEKGQTVTLRCDPISGHDNLYWYRRVMGKEIKFLLHFVKESKQDESGMPNNRFLAERTGGTYSTLKVQPAELEDSGVYFCASSPIDKGANYGYTFGSGTRLTVV.

The gene calls are TRBV30 and TRBJ1-6; 9 bases agree with TRBD1. Germline V gene data show CDR1 as GTSNPN and CDR2 as SVGIG (reference sequence). Unmatched junction bases numbered 9, after V lost 5 bases and J lost 10 bases. The CDR3 is made up of 14 amino acids. CDR3 coding DNA: TGTGCCTGGCATACCGGGACAGGGACCTCACCCCTCCACTTT. Translating it yields CAWHTGTGTSPLHF.